The table lists the clone carrying this T cell receptor (beta chain) with a few counts. TCRdb re-derived calls from the PCR reads in MiXCR, one entry per CDR3 protein. The sample contains 10,000 to 15,000 distinct CDR3 sequences, roughly 44% of which appear only once. V lost 1 base and J lost 7, with 8 bases in between. Germline values: CDR1 SGHTA, CDR2 FQGNSA. The CDR3 spans 13 residues. The data originate from a study of immune characterization of retroperitoneal liposarcoma. The chain employs TRBV7-2 and TRBJ2-1; D may match TRBD1 or TRBD2 (6 bases each). Source material: tumor tissue. This TCR was recovered from a female donor with retroperitoneal liposarcoma. CDR3 DNA: TGTGCCAGCAGCTTAGGGGGGGCTAATGAGCAGTTCTTC. Translation: CASSLGGANEQFF.